This TCR beta chain was captured in a study of T cell repertoires in cytomegalovirus infection. The study, taken as a whole, reports: CMV-specific TCR beta clonotypes restricted by HLA-C were the ones dominating the ex vivo response.

CDR3 length: 16 residues. The germline gives CDR1 SGDLS, CDR2 YYNGEE. Trimming cost V 0 bases and J 4 bases; bases outside gene matches: 9. Using its own MiXCR run on the reads, TCRdb lists one record per CDR3 protein. The sample holds 200,000 to 300,000 distinct CDR3 sequences, around 13% seen once. A remark on this clonotype: As yet, its antigen is unknown.

The chain carries TRBV9 and TRBJ1-1; 7 bases match TRBD1. This clonotype was sampled from a human donor in good health (CMV status not recorded). Some clones in this sample may be carry-over from other donors' samples. Source material: PBMCs. The CDR3 DNA is TGTGCCAGCAGCGTAGCCGCGGGAGGGGGCATCACTGAAGCTTTCTTT. Translated, it gives CASSVAAGGGITEAFF.